These 14 T cell receptor beta chains were all obtained from the same sample, sequenced in a study of regulatory T cells in long-lasting Graves disease. Time point of the sample: persistent/refractory GD, antithyroid drugs over 5 years with positive TRAb. Extracted PBMC RNA gave rise to the TCR library. Building of the TCR beta libraries involved iRepertoire HTBI primers and Arm-PCR of CDR3 regions. TCRdb reprocessed the multiplex PCR reads with MiXCR, giving one entry per CDR3 protein. The data contain approximately 440,000 distinct CDR3 sequences, 23% of them singletons. The input for sequencing was peripheral blood mononuclear cells (PBMCs), taken when the disease was refractory, from a patient treated with antithyroid drugs. The receptors come from a female donor with Graves disease.

This chain links TRBV6-1 with TRBJ2-7, with D perhaps matching TRBD1 (6 bases). V lost 5 bases, J lost 1 base, and 15 bases lay in between. The germline CDR1 and CDR2 sequences are MNHNS and SASEGT. This CDR3 comprises 15 residues. The CDR3 spells CASSPQGGQSYEQYF. Here the CDR3 DNA reads TGTGCCAGCAGTCCACAGGGCGGGCAATCCTACGAGCAGTACTTC.

A few counts support this clonotype. J is TRBJ1-1 and V is TRBV7-2; perhaps TRBD1 as D (6 bases). Trimming left V 4 bases short and J 1 base short, with 13 bases between. Germline assignment: CDR1 SGHTA and CDR2 FQGNSA. This CDR3 comprises 15 residues. CDR3 sequence reads: CASSYTGQGNTEAFF. CDR3 bases: TGTGCCAGCAGCTATACAGGGCAGGGGAACACTGAAGCTTTCTTT.

This clonotype showed up many times. The V call is TRBV5-1, the J call TRBJ1-1, with D tentatively TRBD1 (6 bases). The V gene lost 7 bases and the J gene lost 0 bases, with 10 bases spanning the gap. Germline V gene sequence: CDR1 SGHRS, CDR2 YFSETQ. The CDR3 is 13 amino acids. Written as DNA, the CDR3 is TGCGCCAGCGGACAGTCCTTGAACACTGAAGCTTTCTTT. It yields the protein CASGQSLNTEAFF.

The rearrangement links TRBV30 to TRBJ1-2; D is perhaps TRBD1 (5 bases). The CDR3 sequence is 14 residues long. Looked up from germline, CDR1 is GTSNPN and CDR2 is SVGIG (reference sequence). Trimming left V 1 base short and J 7 bases short, with 16 bases between. The CDR3 here is CAWSGGTHGGGYTF. The CDR3 bases are TGTGCCTGGAGTGGTGGGACCCACGGTGGTGGCTACACCTTC.

This clonotype was counted between two and nine times. V and J are TRBV20-1 and TRBJ1-2, with D uncertain. This CDR3 is built from 13 residues. The V end lost 0 bases, the J end lost 4 bases, and 9 bases lay between the germline ends. Germline V gene sequence: CDR1 DFQATT, CDR2 SNEGSKA (reference sequence). CDR3 residues: CSARDVTSYGYTF. The CDR3 DNA is TGCAGTGCTAGAGATGTGACAAGCTATGGCTACACCTTC.

This clonotype has ten or more counts. The J gene is TRBJ2-7, the V gene TRBV7-2; a possible D gene is TRBD2 (5 bases). V lost 5 bases to trimming and J lost 0 bases, with 11 bases between them. Germline CDR1 reads SGHTA; CDR2 reads FQGNSA. This CDR3 contains 14 residues. The CDR3 here is CASSATTASYEQYF. The CDR3 DNA reads TGTGCCAGCAGCGCGACTACCGCCTCCTACGAGCAGTACTTC.

The rearrangement links TRBV20-1 to TRBJ1-1, with 7 bases fitting TRBD1. V trimming: 6 bases; J trimming: 9 bases; junction bases outside the gene matches: 16. CDR3 size: 14 residues. CDR1 DFQATT and CDR2 SNEGSKA come from the germline V gene (reference sequence). Here the CDR3 reads CSALSGGKGGKAFF. CDR3 nucleotides: TGCAGTGCCCTCAGTGGGGGCAAAGGGGGCAAAGCTTTCTTT.

This clonotype has a count of ten or more. The V gene is TRBV20-1, the J gene TRBJ2-5; D is possibly TRBD1 or TRBD2 (5 bases each). Trimming pared 2 bases from V and 4 bases from J, leaving 23 bases between. In germline, CDR1 is DFQATT, CDR2 SNEGSKA (reference sequence). The CDR3 spans 17 residues. CDR3 sequence: CSARSWGRTVEGETQYF. The CDR3 DNA follows: TGCAGTGCTAGATCCTGGGGCAGGACGGTAGAGGGAGAGACCCAGTACTTC.

In its sample, this clonotype was seen many times. The chain couples TRBV10-3 to TRBJ1-1; D gene ambiguous. V lost 4 bases and J 1 base, leaving 10 bases between the germline ends. Germline values: CDR1 ENHRY, CDR2 SYGVKD. The CDR3 contains 14 residues. The CDR3 region has the DNA TGTGCCATCAGTGGTTGGACTTCGAACACTGAAGCTTTCTTT. Protein: CAISGWTSNTEAFF.

This rearrangement joins TRBV12-3 or TRBV12-4 to TRBJ2-2, with 8 bases fitting TRBD2. V dropped 7 bases and J dropped 6; count of bases not matched to a gene: 13. The CDR3 extends over 16 amino acids. The DNA of the CDR3 is TGTGCCAGCACTGAGAGAGCGGGAGTCCTATCCGGGGAGCTGTTTTTT. Amino acids: CASTERAGVLSGELFF.

A remark on this clonotype: This clone may be a read error of a much larger clone one base away. The chain combines TRBV7-9 with TRBJ2-5, with D possibly called TRBD1 or TRBD2 (5 bases each). The V gene lost 5 bases and the J gene lost 4 bases, with 11 bases spanning the gap. Looked up from germline, CDR1 is SEHNR and CDR2 is FQNEAQ (reference sequence). The CDR3 consists of 13 residues. The CDR3: CASSPGRIETQYF. The DNA of the CDR3 is TGTGCCAGCAGCCCGGGACGGATAGAGACCCAGTACTTC.

The chain links TRBV5-1 to TRBJ1-2, with D unresolved. CDR3 length: 13 residues. Per the germline V gene, CDR1 is SGHRS and CDR2 is YFSETQ. V lost 0 bases and J lost 8, with 11 bases in between. CDR3 sequence (DNA): TGCGCCAGCAGCTTGGGCCTCCCCCAGGGCTACACCTTC. It specifies CASSLGLPQGYTF.

The chain employs TRBV7-2 and TRBJ2-6; TRBD1 might be the D (6 bases). This CDR3 is built from 17 residues. The V and J ends lost 5 bases and 1 base respectively, with 15 bases between them. Germline V gives CDR1 SGHTA, CDR2 FQGNSA. CDR3 region: CASSPRTERSGANVLTF. The CDR3 DNA follows: TGTGCCAGCAGCCCGAGGACAGAAAGGTCTGGGGCCAACGTCCTGACTTTC.

Many counts were recorded for this clonotype. The chain couples TRBV12-3 or TRBV12-4 to TRBJ1-2, with D unresolved. The CDR3 sequence is 11 residues long. V dropped 6 bases and J dropped 1 base, with 3 bases sitting between them. In DNA form, the CDR3 reads TGTGCCAGCAGCCTTAACTATGGCTACACCTTC. Translating it yields CASSLNYGYTF.